Presented here are 5 T cell receptor beta chains from one specimen sequenced in a study of cytomegalovirus exposure and HLA in healthy donors listed by TCRdb under 2017. Library preparation used the immunoSEQ multiplex PCR assay. For the multiplex PCR, a mixture combining 60 forward primers for TCR Vbeta segments and 13 reverse primers for TCR Jbeta segments was used. Imported from immuneACCESS, the table was reduced by TCRdb to in-frame sequences with V and J called. These copies leave out some clones; in studies compared against another copy, an unresolved V gene accounts for under half, and the cause of the remainder is not known. This sample comprises 180,000 or so clones, 76% of them detected only once. 1.5% to 2% of the sample goes to the ten largest clones. Sequences were obtained from PBMCs. The receptors here all came from a man between 18 and 29 years old in good health and CMV-seronegative.

V gene TRBV19 combines with J gene TRBJ1-1; the D is unclear. V shed 3 bases and J shed 1 base, with 6 bases lying between them. Germline values: CDR1 LNHDA, CDR2 SQIVND (reference sequence). This CDR3 is built from 13 residues. The CDR3 DNA reads as TGTGCCAGTAGTATCACAGCGAACACTGAAGCTTTCTTT. Translating it yields CASSITANTEAFF.

This chain joins TRBV9 and TRBJ2-5, with D uncertain. The ends were cut back, 0 bases at V and 9 bases at J, with 15 bases in the middle. This CDR3 comprises 14 residues. The germline V gene has CDR1 SGDLS and CDR2 YYNGEE. CDR3 sequence reads: CASSVDERSVAQYF. The CDR3, as DNA: TGTGCCAGCAGCGTAGATGAGCGATCCGTGGCCCAGTACTTC.

The rearrangement joins TRBV6-4 to TRBJ1-5, with 7 nucleotides matching TRBD1. The CDR3 is made up of 16 amino acids. Germline loops: CDR1 MRHNA, CDR2 SNTAGT. The J segment lost 0 bases and the V segment lost 6 bases, leaving 8 bases of the junction unmatched. The CDR3 DNA reads as TGTGCCAGCAGGACAGGGAACCCCGTTAGCAATCAGCCCCAGCATTTT. Protein: CASRTGNPVSNQPQHF.

CDR3 sequence reads: CASRRPGQGNTIYF. The CDR3 DNA reads as TGTGCCAGCAGACGCCCGGGACAGGGAAACACCATATATTTT. The rearrangement uses TRBV7-9 and TRBJ1-3; 7 nucleotides align to TRBD1. The CDR3 length is 14 residues. Germline trimming cut 6 bases from V and 4 bases from J; bases unmatched to any gene: 6. CDR1 and CDR2 from the germline V gene are SEHNR and FQNEAQ (reference sequence).

This chain links TRBV29-1 with TRBJ1-1, with D unresolved. From germline, CDR1 is SQVTM and CDR2 ANQGSEA. The CDR3 covers 13 residues. V lost 3 bases to trimming and J lost 7 bases, with 15 bases between them. CDR3 coding DNA: TGCAGCGTTGAGGTAGGGCGGGGTAGTGAAGCTTTCTTT. Translating it yields CSVEVGRGSEAFF. Combining the CDR3 with reference TRBV29-1 and TRBJ1-1 gives the whole variable domain SAVISQKPSRDICQRGTSLTIQCQVDSQVTMMFWYRQQPGQSLTLIATANQGSEATYESGFVIDKFPISRPNLTFSTLTVSNMSPEDSSIYLCSVEVGRGSEAFFGQGTRLTVV.